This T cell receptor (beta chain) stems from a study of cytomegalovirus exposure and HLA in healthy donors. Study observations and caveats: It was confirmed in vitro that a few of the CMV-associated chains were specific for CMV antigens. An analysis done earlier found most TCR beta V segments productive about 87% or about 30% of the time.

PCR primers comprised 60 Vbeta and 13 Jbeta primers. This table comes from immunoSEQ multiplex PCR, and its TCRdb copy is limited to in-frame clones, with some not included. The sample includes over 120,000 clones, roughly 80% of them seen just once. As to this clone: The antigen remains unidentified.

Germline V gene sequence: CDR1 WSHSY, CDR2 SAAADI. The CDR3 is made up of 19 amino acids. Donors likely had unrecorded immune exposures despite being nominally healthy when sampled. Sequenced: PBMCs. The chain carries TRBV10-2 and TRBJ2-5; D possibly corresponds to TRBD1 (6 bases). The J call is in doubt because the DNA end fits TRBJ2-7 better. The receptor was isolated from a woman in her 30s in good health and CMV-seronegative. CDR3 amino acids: CASTPAGPGEFSGSYEQYF. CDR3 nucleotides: TGCGCCAGCACCCCGGCCGGGCCAGGGGAGTTCAGCGGCTCCTACGAGCAGTACTTC.